The clone carrying this T cell receptor beta chain showed up just a few times. The antigen is not known. These data are taken from a study of cytomegalovirus exposure and HLA in healthy donors. Study-wide results and limits: By a later analysis, the bulk of CMV-associated TCR beta chains appeared HLA-restricted.

60 Vbeta and 13 Jbeta primers were used in PCR. Repertoires were generated with immunoSEQ multiplex PCR, while TCRdb's copy carries only in-frame clones and drops some. The data hold about 140,000 clones, with more than 75% observed a single time. The sample taken for sequencing was PBMCs. This receptor was identified in a man aged 40-55 years in good health and CMV-seronegative.

The DNA for the CDR3 is TGTGCCAGCAGTTTAAGGGGGATTGTTACGACCTACGAGCAGTACTTC. Encoded protein: CASSLRGIVTTYEQYF. The gene calls are TRBV27 and TRBJ2-7; D is possibly TRBD1 (6 bases). The CDR3 covers 16 residues. Trimming removed 2 bases from V and 2 bases from J, with 16 bases in between. Germline V gene sequence: CDR1 MNHEY, CDR2 SMNVEV (reference sequence).